These T cell receptor beta chains were read from a single sample in a study of OX40 agonist ivuxolimab in advanced cancers. Measured with immunoSEQ multiplex PCR; TCRdb has only the in-frame clones, and not every one. Of roughly 90,000 clones listed, roughly 87% were seen once; the top ten hold approximately 1.5%. The sequences come from CD4+ or CD8+ T cells sorted from blood, collected in a trial of the OX40 agonist ivuxolimab. The source is an adult with an advanced solid tumor such as melanoma, head and neck, liver or kidney cancer. Both conserved end residues are part of each CDR3. A D gene is named only where the DNA matches it firmly. Size is stated for part of the rows, as once, few or many counts, or as a class when the clone is expanded.

length	D	V	size	J	DNA	CDR3
14	NA	TRBV28	NA	TRBJ2-5	TGTGCCAGCAGTACCTCCCCGGGGCGAGAGACCCAGTACTTC	CASSTSPGRETQYF
17	TRBD2	TRBV4-3	NA	TRBJ2-1	TGCGCCAGCAGCCAAGAGAGTGTCGCGGGGGGGTACTATGAGCAGTTCTTC	CASSQESVAGGYYEQFF
16	TRBD1	TRBV4-3	NA	TRBJ2-7	TGCGCCAGCAGCCAAGCGAGGGGACAGGACTCCTACGAGCAGTACTTC	CASSQARGQDSYEQYF
16	TRBD2	TRBV5-1	NA	TRBJ2-3	TGCGCCAGCAGCACGCAACTAGCGGGAAGTACAGATACGCAGTATTTT	CASSTQLAGSTDTQYF
18	TRBD1	TRBV11-3	NA	TRBJ2-6	TGTGCCAGCAGCTTAGGGCCGGGACAGGGCTCCGGGGCCAACGTCCTGACTTTC	CASSLGPGQGSGANVLTF
16	NA	TRBV9	NA	TRBJ2-2	TGTGCCAGCAGCGTAGACATCTCGGGAGACACCGGGGAGCTGTTTTTT	CASSVDISGDTGELFF
15	TRBD1	TRBV10-3	once	TRBJ2-7	TGTGCCATCAGTGAGAAATTGACAGGGTCCCACGAGCAGTACTTC	CAISEKLTGSHEQYF
15	TRBD2	TRBV18	NA	TRBJ2-1	TGTGCCAGCTCACCCCCAGCGGGGGAGTACAATGAGCAGTTCTTC	CASSPPAGEYNEQFF
12	NA	TRBV5-1	NA	TRBJ2-3	TGCGCCAGCAGCTTGGATACAGATACGCAGTATTTT	CASSLDTDTQYF
15	NA	TRBV6-1	NA	TRBJ2-4	TGTGCCAGCAGTGAACGTTGGGATGGGGGAGGCATTCAGTACTTC	CASSERWDGGGIQYF
15	TRBD1	TRBV7-3	NA	TRBJ2-7	TGTGCCAGCAGCGCCTCGGGACAGGGGGCCTACGAGCAGTACTTC	CASSASGQGAYEQYF
17	TRBD1	TRBV7-9	NA	TRBJ1-6	TGTGCCAGCAGCTTAGGTTTTTCGGACAGGCGATACTCACCCCTCCACTTT	CASSLGFSDRRYSPLHF
13	NA	TRBV29-1	few	TRBJ1-1	TGCAGCGTTTTGGCTGGGGGGAACACTGAAGCTTTCTTT	CSVLAGGNTEAFF
18	TRBD2	TRBV6-1	NA	TRBJ2-3	TGTGCCAGCAGTGATAGGGGGTGGGGACTAGCTTCCTCAGGTACGCAGTATTTT	CASSDRGWGLASSGTQYF
14	NA	TRBV30	NA	TRBJ1-4	TGTGCCTCCCTCCCCAGGAGGGTAGGTGAAAAACTGTTTTTT	CASLPRRVGEKLFF
12	NA	TRBV11-3	NA	TRBJ2-5	TGTGCCAGCAGCTCTCAGGGGGAGACCCAGTACTTC	CASSSQGETQYF
13	NA	TRBV7-3	NA	TRBJ2-5	TGTGCCAGCAGCCCCACAGGGACAGAGACCCAGTACTTC	CASSPTGTETQYF
16	NA	TRBV19	NA	TRBJ2-7	TGTGCCAGTAGTATAGATTCCGGGCTAGCGCTCTACGAGCAGTACTTC	CASSIDSGLALYEQYF
17	NA	TRBV5-1	NA	TRBJ2-1	TGCGCCAGCAGCTTGGAAATCCCCCCGAGCTCCTACAATGAGCAGTTCTTC	CASSLEIPPSSYNEQFF
13	NA	TRBV18	NA	TRBJ2-1	TGTGCCAGCATGACGGGAGTGGGCAATGAGCAGTTCTTC	CASMTGVGNEQFF
13	NA	TRBV5-4	once	TRBJ1-2	TGTTTCCTTGGGGAGGGAAGAAACTATGGCTACACCTTC	CFLGEGRNYGYTF
17	TRBD1	TRBV10-3	NA	TRBJ1-1	TGTGCCATCAGAGACAGGGGCTACCCTGCTACGAACACTGAAGCTTTCTTT	CAIRDRGYPATNTEAFF
14	TRBD2	TRBV6-5	few	TRBJ2-1	TGTGCCAGCCATTATAGCGGGAGGGCCAATGAGCAGTTCTTC	CASHYSGRANEQFF
13	NA	TRBV11-3	NA	TRBJ2-7	TGTGCCAGCAGCTTAGACACACGTACGGAGCAGTACTTC	CASSLDTRTEQYF
13	NA	TRBV11-2	NA	TRBJ2-1	TGTGCCAGCAGCTTAGTTGGGAACAATGAGCAGTTCTTC	CASSLVGNNEQFF
18	NA	TRBV21-1	once	TRBJ2-1	TGTGCCAGCAAACCCGGGACTAGCGGGAGGGCCGGGTACAATGAGCAGTTCTTC	CASKPGTSGRAGYNEQFF
16	TRBD1	TRBV27	NA	TRBJ2-3	TGTGCCAGCAGAAAAACAGGGGGCTATAGCACAGATACGCAGTATTTT	CASRKTGGYSTDTQYF
13	NA	TRBV18	NA	TRBJ2-3	TGTGCCAGCTCACCACCGACGGTCGATACGCAGTATTTT	CASSPPTVDTQYF
13	NA	TRBV15	NA	TRBJ1-6	TGTGCCACCAGCCCCCTCAACAATTCACCCCTCCACTTT	CATSPLNNSPLHF
14	NA	TRBV19	NA	TRBJ2-3	TGTGCCAGTAGTGTTCTCGGGGAAGACTATACGCAGTATTTT	CASSVLGEDYTQYF
15	TRBD2	TRBV28	NA	TRBJ2-2	TGTGCCAGCAGTCCCGGGGGGGAGGACACCGGGGAGCTGTTTTTT	CASSPGGEDTGELFF
16	NA	TRBV12-2	NA	TRBJ2-5	TGTGCAAGTCGAGAAAACAAACAGGGCGTGAGCGAGACCCAGTACTTC	CASRENKQGVSETQYF
14	NA	TRBV11-2	NA	TRBJ1-4	TGTGCCAGCAGCACAGGGTCATCAAATGAAAAACTGTTTTTT	CASSTGSSNEKLFF
13	NA	TRBV19	NA	TRBJ2-2	TGTGCCAGTAAACGGGGAGACACCGGGGAGCTGTTTTTT	CASKRGDTGELFF
13	NA	TRBV18	few	TRBJ1-6	TGTGCCAGCTCACCAGGGATCGATTCACCCCTCCACTTT	CASSPGIDSPLHF
14	TRBD1	TRBV9	NA	TRBJ1-1	TGTGCCAGCAGCGCCCGGGACAGCTACACTGAAGCTTTCTTT	CASSARDSYTEAFF
16	NA	TRBV5-6	NA	TRBJ1-6	TGTGCCAGCAGCTTCTTCTCCCGGGCCCCGGGTTCACCCCTCCACTTT	CASSFFSRAPGSPLHF
16	NA	TRBV2	once	TRBJ2-5	TGTGCCAGCAGTCCGGGAGGACAGGGATGGGGAGAGACCCAGTACTTC	CASSPGGQGWGETQYF
17	NA	TRBV19	NA	TRBJ2-3	TGTGCCAGTAGTCCAATTTCAGCGGATAAAGGCCCAGATACGCAGTATTTT	CASSPISADKGPDTQYF
15	TRBD2	TRBV5-1	NA	TRBJ2-1	TGCGCCAGCAGCTTGGGCGGGGGCTCCTACAATGAGCAGTTCTTC	CASSLGGGSYNEQFF